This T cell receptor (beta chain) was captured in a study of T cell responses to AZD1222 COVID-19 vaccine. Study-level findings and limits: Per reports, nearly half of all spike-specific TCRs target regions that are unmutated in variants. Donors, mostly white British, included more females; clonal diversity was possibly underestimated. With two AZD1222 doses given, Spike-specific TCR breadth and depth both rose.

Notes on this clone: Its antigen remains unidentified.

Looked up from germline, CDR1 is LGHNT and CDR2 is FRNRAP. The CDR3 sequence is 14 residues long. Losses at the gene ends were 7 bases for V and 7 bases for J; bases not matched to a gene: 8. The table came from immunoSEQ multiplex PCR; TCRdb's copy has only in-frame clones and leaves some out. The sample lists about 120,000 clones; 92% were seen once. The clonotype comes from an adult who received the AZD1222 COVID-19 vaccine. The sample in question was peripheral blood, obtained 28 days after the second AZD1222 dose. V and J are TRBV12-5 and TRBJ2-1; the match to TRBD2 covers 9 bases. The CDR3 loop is CASALAGVWNEQFF. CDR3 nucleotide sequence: TGTGCTAGTGCGTTAGCGGGAGTTTGGAATGAGCAGTTCTTC.